This TCR beta chain was captured in a study of post-analysis software for immune sequencing data. Study details: Included courses were relapsing-remitting and secondary progressive multiple sclerosis; progressive-relapsing multiple sclerosis was also included.

Study-level points and caveats: Patients carried five TRBV segments more frequently than controls did, and TRBV5-6, TRBV5-1 and TRBV20-1 were among them.

This clonotype has ten or more counts. Its antigen remains unidentified. CDR1 is DFQATT and CDR2 is SNEGSKA in the germline V gene (reference sequence). This CDR3 region has 16 residues. V shed 0 bases and J shed 2 bases, with 17 bases lying between them. TCR beta cDNA libraries included unique molecular identifiers. A single record per CDR3 protein comes from TCRdb applying MiXCR to the PCR reads. The sample lists about 200,000 distinct CDR3 sequences, around 29% occurring once. The chain employs TRBV20-1 and TRBJ2-7; D may be TRBD1 (7 bases). The specimen was blood. The origin of this receptor is a girl aged 2-17 years with multiple sclerosis. CDR3 in amino acids: CSARDLNGGGPYEQYF. The CDR3, as DNA: TGCAGTGCTAGAGACCTCAATGGAGGGGGCCCCTACGAGCAGTACTTC.